The 26 T cell receptor beta chains in this list originate from one sample, sequenced in a study of T cells in women clearing cervical HPV infection. Profiled with immunoSEQ multiplex PCR; TCRdb holds only in-frame clones, not every one. Its table lists tens of thousands of clones. Sequenced material: blood buffy coat. Receptors originate from a woman between 18 and 70 years old with a cervical HPV16 infection that either progressed to CIN3+ or cleared (not recorded which).

Points on this clone: The read terminates 3 residues before the CDR3 end, so the remaining end is supplied by the germline J gene. V and J are TRBV4-1 and TRBJ1-1; 7 positions agree with TRBD1. CDR1 MGHRA and CDR2 YSYEKL come from the germline V gene. The CDR3 sequence is 14 residues long. The CDR3: CASSQGPTGEKAFF. Incomplete CDR3 DNA: TGCGCCAGCAGCCAAGGCCCAACAGGGGAAAAG.

The CDR3 region is CSARYPRASGANEQFF. The sequenced part of the CDR3 DNA is TGCAGTGCTAGGTACCCCCGGGCTAGCGGGGCTAATGAG. J is TRBJ2-1 and V is TRBV20-1; 9 nucleotides match TRBD2. The CDR3 is cut off 3 residues early in the read; its end comes from the germline J gene. V shed 3 bases, J shed 7 bases, and the junction held 13 bases outside the gene matches. The CDR3 length is 16 residues. The germline CDR1 and CDR2 sequences are DFQATT and SNEGSKA (reference sequence).

The sequenced part of the CDR3 DNA is TGTGCCAGCACAAGACCGGGACTTAACGATGAG. The encoded protein is CASTRPGLNDE. The CDR3 in its entirety is CASTRPGLNDEQFF. This sequence joins TRBV2 and TRBJ2-1; a weak D match, TRBD2 (6 bases). The read stops 3 residues short of the end of the CDR3; the missing end is completed from the germline J gene. The CDR3 consists of 14 residues. CDR1 and CDR2 from the germline V gene are SNHLY and FYNNEI. V shed 7 bases and J shed 8 bases, with 18 bases lying between them.

Turning to this clone: The CDR3 extends 3 residues past the end of the read, so its final part is completed from the germline J gene. This sequence joins TRBV10-3 and TRBJ2-7, with TRBD1 as a possible D gene (7 bases). This CDR3 is 15 amino acids long. CDR1 and CDR2 from the germline V gene are ENHRY and SYGVKD. V was pared by 3 bases and J by 2 bases, with 14 bases between. The CDR3 DNA, read in part, is TGTGCCATCAGTGATGCGGGACAGAGGACCTACGAG. Translated: CAISDAGQRTYE. The entire CDR3 protein is CAISDAGQRTYEQYF.

Details on this clone: The CDR3 end lies 3 residues beyond the end of the read and is filled in from the germline J gene. This chain uses TRBV2 with TRBJ2-1; perhaps TRBD2 as D (7 bases). This CDR3 has 15 residues. V dropped 3 bases and J dropped 3 bases, with 12 bases sitting between them. The germline V gene has CDR1 SNHLY and CDR2 FYNNEI. The CDR3 spells CASSDRGALYNEQFF. The covered CDR3 bases are TGTGCCAGCAGTGACCGGGGGGCCCTCTACAATGAG.

Note on this clone: The CDR3 extends 3 residues past the end of the read, so its final part is completed from the germline J gene. The chain employs TRBV2 and TRBJ2-2, with 8 positions matching TRBD1. The J segment lost 7 bases and the V segment lost 5 bases, leaving 6 bases of the junction unmatched. Germline loops: CDR1 SNHLY, CDR2 FYNNEI. The length of the CDR3 is 14 residues. CDR3: CASSPDRVVGELFF. The DNA read from the CDR3 is TGTGCCAGCAGTCCGGACAGGGTGGTCGGGGAG.

Note on this clone: The CDR3 extends 3 residues past the end of the read, so its final part is completed from the germline J gene. The V call is TRBV12-3 or TRBV12-4, the J call TRBJ1-6; 7 nucleotides match TRBD1. The ends lost 4 bases at V and 6 bases at J; junction bases unmatched: 3. CDR3 size: 14 residues. The CDR3 region is CASSSTGSNSPLHF. CDR3 DNA (partial): TGTGCCAGCAGTTCGACAGGGAGTAATTCACCC.

With regard to this clone: From the germline J gene comes the end of the CDR3, since the read stops 3 residues before it. This rearrangement joins TRBV28 to TRBJ2-1; TRBD2 matches at 8 bases. The CDR3 has 16 amino acids. Trimming removed 3 bases from V and 7 bases from J; junction bases left unmatched: 11. Germline V gives CDR1 MDHEN, CDR2 SYDVKM. CDR3 loop: CASSFSRGGKVNEQFF. The DNA read from the CDR3 is TGTGCCAGCAGTTTCTCCCGCGGGGGGAAAGTAAATGAG.

In the case of this clone: The read finishes 3 residues shy of the CDR3 end, and the germline J gene is used to complete it. This chain uses TRBV6-2 or TRBV6-3 with TRBJ2-3; D is possibly TRBD2 (6 bases). CDR1 is MNHEY and CDR2 is SVGEGT in the germline V gene. This CDR3 region has 14 residues. V dropped 7 bases and J dropped 3 bases, with 14 bases sitting between them. CDR3 DNA, as far as it was read: TGTGCCAGCAAAGAGACTAGGGTTACAGATACG. Translating gives CASKETRVTDT. The complete CDR3 sequence is CASKETRVTDTQYF.

As concerns this clone: The read is 3 residues too short to cover the CDR3 end, so that end is filled in from the germline J gene. The rearrangement uses TRBV19 and TRBJ1-2; 8 bases are shared with TRBD1. Trimming cost V 4 bases and J 0 bases; bases outside gene matches: 4. Germline values: CDR1 LNHDA, CDR2 SQIVND (reference sequence). The CDR3 contains 15 residues. The CDR3 DNA, read in part, is TGTGCCAGTAGTACCACAGGGGGTACTAACTATGGC. This codes for CASSTTGGTNYG. The whole CDR3 sequence reads CASSTTGGTNYGYTF.

Regarding this clone: The CDR3 goes on 3 residues after the read ends, and that part is filled in from the germline J gene. The chain uses TRBV7-2 and TRBJ1-2; D perhaps matches TRBD1 (5 bases). This CDR3 has 15 amino acids. CDR1 and CDR2 (germline): SGHTA, FQGNSA. This chain's CDR3 is CASSSPGGAGNDYTF. CDR3 DNA, as far as it was read: TGTGCCAGCAGCTCCCCGGGGGGTGCGGGCAATGAC.

Details on this clone: The read stops 3 residues short of the end of the CDR3; the missing end is completed from the germline J gene. This rearrangement joins TRBV19 to TRBJ2-2; possibly TRBD1 for D (8 bases). CDR1 LNHDA and CDR2 SQIVND come from the germline V gene (reference sequence). Trimming pared 4 bases from V and 4 bases from J, leaving 13 bases between. The CDR3 sequence is 15 residues long. The CDR3: CASSKQGGGTGELFF. The DNA read from the CDR3 is TGTGCCAGTAGTAAACAGGGGGGGGGCACCGGGGAG.

Comments on this clone: Sequence at one end of the junction differs from germline and may be a read error. The read terminates 3 residues ahead of where the CDR3 ends, so the germline J gene completes it. The chain recombines TRBV4-2 with TRBJ2-7; possibly TRBD1 for D (5 bases). From germline, CDR1 is LGHNA and CDR2 YNFKEQ. This CDR3 region has 14 residues. The sequenced part of the CDR3 DNA is TGCGCCAGCAGCCTAGTCGACAGCTCCTACGAG. This sequence encodes CASSLVDSSYE. The whole CDR3 sequence reads CASSLVDSSYEQYF.

A remark on this clone: The sequence runs out 3 residues before the end of the CDR3; the remainder is reconstructed from the germline J gene. The chain joins TRBV2 to TRBJ1-1, with TRBD1 as a possible D gene (5 bases). V lost 8 bases and J 1 base, leaving 8 bases between the germline ends. CDR1 SNHLY and CDR2 FYNNEI come from the germline V gene. CDR3 length: 12 amino acids. The CDR3 DNA, read in part, is TGTGCCAGCGACAGAGGGAACACTGAA. Translated: CASDRGNTE. The full CDR3 reads CASDRGNTEAFF.

Note on this clone: The CDR3 extends 3 residues past the end of the read, so its final part is completed from the germline J gene. The genes are TRBV20-1 and TRBJ1-1, with 7 bases that match TRBD1. Germline V gene sequence: CDR1 DFQATT, CDR2 SNEGSKA (reference sequence). The CDR3 is made up of 14 amino acids. The ends lost 0 bases at V and 3 bases at J; junction bases unmatched: 4. CDR3 protein: CSARDLGQHTEAFF. The sequenced CDR3 bases are TGCAGTGCTAGAGATCTGGGACAGCACACTGAA.

For this clone: The CDR3 is cut off 3 residues early in the read; its end comes from the germline J gene. The chain combines TRBV7-2 with TRBJ2-3, with TRBD1 as a possible D gene (6 bases). The CDR3 is made up of 14 amino acids. Trimming pared 5 bases from V and 0 bases from J, leaving 9 bases between. CDR1 SGHTA and CDR2 FQGNSA come from the germline V gene. CDR3 sequence: CASSLGQSTDTQYF. Incomplete CDR3 DNA: TGTGCCAGCAGCCTCGGACAGAGCACAGATACG.

Note on this clone: Read data end 3 residues before the CDR3 end; the end is taken from the germline J gene. This chain connects TRBV6-2 or TRBV6-3 to TRBJ1-1, with a tentative D call TRBD1 (6 bases). The CDR3 loop spans 13 amino acids. The germline V and J ends were trimmed by 0 bases and 4 bases, with 6 bases remaining between them. Per germline, CDR1 MNHEY and CDR2 SVGEGT. The covered CDR3 bases are TGTGCCAGCAGTTACTCGACAGGCACTGAA. Its translation: CASSYSTGTE. The full CDR3 reads CASSYSTGTEAFF.

About this clone itself: The CDR3 goes on 3 residues after the read ends, and that part is filled in from the germline J gene. The J gene is TRBJ1-5, the V gene TRBV7-9, with D perhaps matching TRBD1 (6 bases). Germline CDR1 reads SEHNR; CDR2 reads FQNEAQ (reference sequence). The CDR3 runs 15 residues. The CDR3 is CASSSAGGPLGPQHF. The covered CDR3 bases are TGTGCCAGCAGCTCTGCGGGGGGCCCGCTCGGTCCC.

About this clone: The read ends 3 residues before the CDR3 terminus; that terminus is restored from the germline J gene. The chain combines TRBV5-1 with TRBJ1-5; maybe TRBD1 (5 bases). Deletions cut 5 bases from V and 5 bases from J, with 14 bases between. In germline, CDR1 is SGHRS, CDR2 YFSETQ. The CDR3 is 14 amino acids. Incomplete CDR3 DNA: TGCGCCAGCAGGAAGGGGCTAGGAGATCAGCCC. It specifies CASRKGLGDQP. The complete CDR3 protein is CASRKGLGDQPQHF.

Remarks on this clone: The read ends 3 residues shy of where the CDR3 ends; the end is completed using the germline J gene. The chain recombines TRBV30 with TRBJ1-1; 9 positions agree with TRBD1. The CDR3 loop spans 13 amino acids. Trimming took 8 bases from V and 0 from J; bases not matched to a gene: 4. Germline V gene sequence: CDR1 GTSNPN, CDR2 SVGIG (reference sequence). CDR3 DNA (partial): TGTGCCCTCGGACAGGGGATGAACACTGAA. Translation gives CALGQGMNTE. The full CDR3 is CALGQGMNTEAFF.

As to this clone: The read ends 3 residues early relative to the CDR3; the germline J gene fills the gap. The rearrangement uses TRBV30 and TRBJ1-6; 7 bases align to TRBD1. The J segment lost 9 bases and the V segment lost 0 bases, leaving 5 bases of the junction unmatched. Germline lookup yields CDR1 GTSNPN and CDR2 SVGIG (reference sequence). The length of the CDR3 is 14 residues. The DNA read from the CDR3 is TGTGCCTGGAGTGTGGACAGGTTAAGTTCACCC. It is translated as CAWSVDRLSSP. The full-length CDR3 reads as CAWSVDRLSSPLHF.

With regard to this clone: Coverage ceases 3 residues before the CDR3 finishes, and the germline J gene fills in the end. This chain links TRBV18 with TRBJ2-4; TRBD2 matches at 7 bases. From germline, CDR1 is KGHSH and CDR2 LQKENI. CDR3 length: 15 residues. The CDR3 loop reads CASSPRVGTNYGQYF. The sequenced CDR3 bases are TGTGCCAGCTCACCACGGGTAGGGACTAACTATGGT.

With respect to this clone: The read ends 3 residues shy of where the CDR3 ends; the end is completed using the germline J gene. V is TRBV7-3 and J is TRBJ2-5, with 8 bases aligning to TRBD2. With 3 bases clipped from V and 5 bases from J, the junction kept 5 bases outside the gene matches. The length of the CDR3 is 14 residues. Germline V CDR1 and CDR2: SGHTA, FQGTGA. CDR3 amino acids: CASSLGLVGETQYF. CDR3 bases read: TGTGCCAGCAGCTTGGGACTAGTGGGGGAGACC.

On this clone: The read is 3 residues too short to cover the CDR3 end, so that end is filled in from the germline J gene. This chain joins TRBV7-6 and TRBJ2-1, with D perhaps TRBD1 (6 bases). Germline CDR1 is SGHVS and CDR2 is FNYEAQ. Trimming cost V 1 base and J 6 bases, with 10 bases left between them. The CDR3 is 14 amino acids. The CDR3 DNA, read in part, is TGTGCCAGCAGCTTAGGACAGGCTTTCAATGAG. Translated, it gives CASSLGQAFNE. The complete CDR3 sequence is CASSLGQAFNEQFF.

As to this clone: The CDR3 goes on 3 residues after the read ends, and that part is filled in from the germline J gene. The chain combines TRBV13 with TRBJ1-3, with unresolved D. The germline V gene encodes CDR1 PRHDT and CDR2 FYEKMQ (reference sequence). V shed 4 bases and J shed 0 bases, with 7 bases lying between them. The CDR3 sequence is 14 residues long. Incomplete CDR3 DNA: TGTGCCAGCAGCTCCAGGAGCTCTGGAAACACC. Its translation is CASSSRSSGNT. The full CDR3 protein is CASSSRSSGNTIYF.

With regard to this clone: The observed sequence ends 3 residues before the CDR3 terminus, with the missing tail filled in from the germline J gene. The chain employs TRBV7-8 and TRBJ1-4, with TRBD1 matching over 8 bases. The CDR3 totals 15 residues. Germline CDR1 SGHVS, CDR2 FQNEAQ. The CDR3 is CASSLNQGASSPLFF. The sequenced part of the CDR3 DNA is TGTGCCAGCAGCTTAAACCAGGGGGCCAGTTCACCA. Combining the CDR3 with reference TRBV7-8 and TRBJ1-4 gives the whole variable domain GAGVSQSPRYKVAKRGQDVALRCDPISGHVSLFWYQQALGQGPEFLTYFQNEAQLDKSGLPSDRFFAERPEGSVSTLKIQRTQQEDSAVYLCASSLNQGASSPLFFGSGTQLSVL.